The clone carrying this TCR beta chain was seen just once. Its specificity is not known. This sample is part of a study of post-analysis software for immune sequencing data. On the study more broadly: Disease courses included relapsing-remitting, secondary progressive and progressive-relapsing multiple sclerosis.

Overall study results and limits: There were a few TRBV segments more frequent in patients than controls, and TRBV5-6, TRBV5-1 and TRBV20-1 were among them. Under F measure analysis, samples from one preparation batch co-clustered strongly.

The CDR3 has 12 amino acids. The V end was cut by 7 bases, the J end by 5 bases, with 8 bases between. Germline V CDR1 and CDR2: MNHEY, SVGEGT. cDNA libraries for TCR beta contained unique molecular identifiers. Once about 0.85 to 11 million T cells were used, approximately 470,000 cDNA molecules resulted. TCRdb re-called the PCR reads through MiXCR, storing one row per CDR3 protein. There are 650,000 to 850,000 distinct CDR3 sequences in the sample; under 70% occur only once, and roughly 4.4% lies in the top ten. This TCR was sampled from a girl between 5 and 17 years old with multiple sclerosis. The sequenced sample was blood. J is TRBJ1-4 and V is TRBV6-2 or TRBV6-3; TRBD1 is a possible D gene (5 bases). The CDR3 coding sequence is TGTGCCAGCAAACAGGCGAATGAAAAACTGTTTTTT. This encodes CASKQANEKLFF.